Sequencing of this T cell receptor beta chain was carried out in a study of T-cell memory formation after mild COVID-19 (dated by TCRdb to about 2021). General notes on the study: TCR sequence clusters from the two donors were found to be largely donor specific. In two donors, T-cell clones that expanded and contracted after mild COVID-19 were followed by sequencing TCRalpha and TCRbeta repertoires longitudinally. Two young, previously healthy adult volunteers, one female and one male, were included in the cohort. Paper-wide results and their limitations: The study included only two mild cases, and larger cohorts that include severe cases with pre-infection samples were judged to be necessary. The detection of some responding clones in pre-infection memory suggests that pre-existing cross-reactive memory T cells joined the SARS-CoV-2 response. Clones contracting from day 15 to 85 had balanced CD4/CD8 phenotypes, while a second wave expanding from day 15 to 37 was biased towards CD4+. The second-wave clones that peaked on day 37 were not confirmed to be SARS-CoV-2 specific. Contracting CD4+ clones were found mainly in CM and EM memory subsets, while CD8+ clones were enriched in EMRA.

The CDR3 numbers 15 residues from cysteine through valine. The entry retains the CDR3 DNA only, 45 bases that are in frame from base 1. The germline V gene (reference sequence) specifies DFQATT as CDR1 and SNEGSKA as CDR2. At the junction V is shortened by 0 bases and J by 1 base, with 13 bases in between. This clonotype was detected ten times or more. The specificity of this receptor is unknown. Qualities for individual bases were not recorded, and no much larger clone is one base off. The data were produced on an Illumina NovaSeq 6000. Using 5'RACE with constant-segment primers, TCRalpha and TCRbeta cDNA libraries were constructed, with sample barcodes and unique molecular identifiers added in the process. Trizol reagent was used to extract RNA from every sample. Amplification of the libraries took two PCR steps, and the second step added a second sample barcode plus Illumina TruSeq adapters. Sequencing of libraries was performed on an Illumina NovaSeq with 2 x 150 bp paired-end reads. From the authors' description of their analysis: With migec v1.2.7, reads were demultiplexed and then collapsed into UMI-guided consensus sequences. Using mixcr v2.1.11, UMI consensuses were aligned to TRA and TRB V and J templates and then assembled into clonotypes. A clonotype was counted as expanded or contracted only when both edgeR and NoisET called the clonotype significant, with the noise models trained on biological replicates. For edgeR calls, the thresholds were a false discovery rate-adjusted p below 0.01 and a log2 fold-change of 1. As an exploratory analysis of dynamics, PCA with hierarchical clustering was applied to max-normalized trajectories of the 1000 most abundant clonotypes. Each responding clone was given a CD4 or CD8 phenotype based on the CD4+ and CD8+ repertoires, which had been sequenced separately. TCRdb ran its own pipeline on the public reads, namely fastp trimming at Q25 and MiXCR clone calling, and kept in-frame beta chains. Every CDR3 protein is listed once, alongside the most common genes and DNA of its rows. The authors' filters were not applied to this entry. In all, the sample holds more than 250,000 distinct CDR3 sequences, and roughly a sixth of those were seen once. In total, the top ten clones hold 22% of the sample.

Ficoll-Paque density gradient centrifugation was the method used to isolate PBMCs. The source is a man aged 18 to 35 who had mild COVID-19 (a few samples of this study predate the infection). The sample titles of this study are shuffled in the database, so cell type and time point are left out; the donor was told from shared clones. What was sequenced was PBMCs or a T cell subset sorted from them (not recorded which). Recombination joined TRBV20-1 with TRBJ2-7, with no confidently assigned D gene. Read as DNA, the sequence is TGCAGTGCTAGAGATCCTAAGGTAGGGTCCTACGAGCAGTACGTC. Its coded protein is CSARDPKVGSYEQYV.